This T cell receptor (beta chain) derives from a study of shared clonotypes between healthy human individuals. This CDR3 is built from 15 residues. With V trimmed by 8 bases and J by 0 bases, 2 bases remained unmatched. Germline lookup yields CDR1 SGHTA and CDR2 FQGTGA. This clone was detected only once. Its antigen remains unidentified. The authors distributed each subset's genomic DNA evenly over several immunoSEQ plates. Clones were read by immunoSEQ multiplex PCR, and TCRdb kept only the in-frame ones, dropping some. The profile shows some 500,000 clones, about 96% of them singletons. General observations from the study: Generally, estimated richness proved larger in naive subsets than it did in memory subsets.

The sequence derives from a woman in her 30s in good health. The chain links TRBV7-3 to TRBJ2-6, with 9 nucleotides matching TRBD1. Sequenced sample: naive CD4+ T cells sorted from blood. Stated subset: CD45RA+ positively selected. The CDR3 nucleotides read TGTGCCAGCGGGACAGGGAGCTCTGGGGCCAACGTCCTGACTTTC. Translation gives CASGTGSSGANVLTF.